These 28 T cell receptor beta chains came from one sample sequenced in a study of T cell responses to AZD1222 COVID-19 vaccine. Here immunoSEQ multiplex PCR was the method, and the copy in TCRdb shows in-frame clones only, minus some. The data hold 85,000 to 110,000 clones, with 90% observed a single time. The source was peripheral blood, collected on day 0 of AZD1222 vaccination. All receptors derive from an adult in good health.

The J gene is TRBJ2-1, the V gene TRBV5-1, with 12 positions matching TRBD1. The V and J ends lost 2 bases and 7 bases, in that order; junction bases with no gene match: 10. The CDR3 length is 17 residues. The V gene's germline CDR1 is SGHRS and CDR2 YFSETQ. In DNA form, the CDR3 reads TGCGCCAGCAGCTTCTCCCCCGGGACAGGGGGCTTTAATGAGCAGTTCTTC. Translating gives CASSFSPGTGGFNEQFF.

This sequence joins TRBV2 and TRBJ1-6, with TRBD1 matching 10 bases. CDR1 and CDR2 (germline): SNHLY, FYNNEI. The CDR3 is 14 amino acids. V dropped 6 bases and J dropped 9; count of bases not matched to a gene: 5. The CDR3 DNA is TGTGCCAGCAGAGGGAGACAGGGGGCTTCACCCCTCCACTTT. It yields the protein CASRGRQGASPLHF.

The chain is built from TRBV4-1 and TRBJ2-3; D may correspond to TRBD1 or TRBD2 (5 bases each). The CDR3 runs 16 residues. V lost 3 bases and J 9 bases, leaving 22 bases between the germline ends. CDR1 is MGHRA, CDR2 YSYEKL, per germline. The CDR3 protein is CASSQGVPYGAATQYF. In DNA form, the CDR3 reads TGCGCCAGCAGCCAGGGAGTCCCATACGGGGCAGCCACGCAGTATTTT.

The gene calls are TRBV3-1 (or the pseudogene TRBV3-2) and TRBJ1-4; 9 bases agree with TRBD1. Germline CDR1 is LGHDT and CDR2 is YNNKEL (reference sequence). The V gene end was trimmed by 3 bases and the J gene end by 7 bases; junction bases not matched to a gene: 9. CDR3 size: 16 residues. The CDR3 DNA follows: TGTGCCAGCAGCCACGGATCCGGGACAGGGAGTGAAAAACTGTTTTTT. Encoded protein: CASSHGSGTGSEKLFF.

The chain recombines TRBV6-5 with TRBJ1-6, with D unclear. V was cut by 8 bases and J by 5 bases, with 10 bases left in between. CDR3 length: 13 residues. CDR1 and CDR2 from the germline V gene are MNHEY and SVGAGI. Here the CDR3 reads CASSVHDNSPLHF. CDR3 DNA sequence: TGTGCCAGCTCAGTACACGATAATTCACCCCTCCACTTT.

The chain couples TRBV9 to TRBJ2-1; no reliable D call. Trimming pared 0 bases from V and 9 bases from J, leaving 16 bases between. The length of the CDR3 is 15 residues. Germline CDR1 SGDLS, CDR2 YYNGEE. CDR3 coding DNA: TGTGCCAGCAGCGTAGATCCAACCACCCGCGGTGAGCAGTTCTTC. Amino acids: CASSVDPTTRGEQFF. Supplemented by reference TRBV9 and TRBJ2-1, the full variable domain reads DSGVTQTPKHLITATGQRVTLRCSPRSGDLSVYWYQQSLDQGLQFLIQYYNGEERAKGNILERFSAQQFPDLHSELNLSSLELGDSALYFCASSVDPTTRGEQFFGPGTRLTVL.

The gene calls are TRBV12-3 or TRBV12-4 and TRBJ2-6; D is undetermined. Trimming left V 3 bases short and J 4 bases short, with 4 bases between. CDR3 size: 13 residues. The DNA for the CDR3 is TGTGCCAGCAGTTTTAAGGGGGCCAACGTCCTGACTTTC. Protein sequence: CASSFKGANVLTF.

The rearrangement joins TRBV28 to TRBJ1-5, with D possibly TRBD1 on 5 matching bases. The CDR3 totals 16 residues. V dropped 6 bases and J dropped 6 bases, with 21 bases sitting between them. CDR1 MDHEN and CDR2 SYDVKM come from the germline V gene. The CDR3 DNA follows: TGTGCCAGCAGCCCCACCCCGGGGGGGGACCGTCAGCCCCAGCATTTT. Translated, it gives CASSPTPGGDRQPQHF.

This chain joins TRBV4-1 and TRBJ1-3; D ambiguous. Germline loops: CDR1 MGHRA, CDR2 YSYEKL. The V end lost 1 base, the J end lost 0 bases, and 7 bases lay between the germline ends. This CDR3 comprises 15 residues. CDR3 coding DNA: TGCGCCAGCAGCCAAGGTCGGAACTCTGGAAACACCATATATTTT. Protein: CASSQGRNSGNTIYF.

The CDR3 here is CASRPVNNEKLFF. CDR3 bases: TGTGCCAGCAGACCAGTGAATAATGAAAAACTGTTTTTT. The chain couples TRBV27 to TRBJ1-4; D is undetermined. This CDR3 is built from 13 residues. The germline CDR1 and CDR2 sequences are MNHEY and SMNVEV (reference sequence). Trimming stripped 6 bases from V and 4 bases from J, with 9 bases between. Complete variable domain (other parts from reference TRBV27 and TRBJ1-4): EAQVTQNPRYLITVTGKKLTVTCSQNMNHEYMSWYRQDPGLGLRQIYYSMNVEVTDKGDVPEGYKVSRKEKRNFPLILESPSPNQTSLYFCASRPVNNEKLFFGSGTQLSVL.

A few counts support this clone. The rearrangement joins TRBV29-1 to TRBJ1-2; possibly TRBD1 for D (6 bases). CDR3 size: 11 residues. Germline V gene data show CDR1 as SQVTM and CDR2 as ANQGSEA. Trimming shortened V by 5 bases and J by 7 bases, and 11 bases separated the two germline ends. CDR3 region: CSVNRDGGYTF. In nucleotides, the CDR3 is TGCAGCGTTAACAGGGATGGTGGCTACACCTTC.

The table lists this clone with a count of one. This rearrangement joins TRBV2 to TRBJ1-4; D gene ambiguous. Trimming took off 8 bases at V and 0 bases at J, with 19 bases between the two ends. Per the germline V gene, CDR1 is SNHLY and CDR2 is FYNNEI. This CDR3 has 17 amino acids. CDR3 protein: CASSQGPARATNEKLFF. In DNA, the CDR3 is TGTGCCAGCTCACAAGGGCCAGCCCGGGCAACTAATGAAAAACTGTTTTTT.

This clone has a handful of counts. This chain joins TRBV2 and TRBJ1-1; a possible D gene is TRBD1 (5 bases). V dropped 3 bases and J dropped 0 bases, with 29 bases sitting between them. This CDR3 has 21 residues. Per germline, CDR1 SNHLY and CDR2 FYNNEI. CDR3 sequence: CASSDPPSVQGEKEMNTEAFF. The DNA of the CDR3 is TGTGCCAGCAGTGACCCCCCGAGCGTGCAGGGCGAGAAGGAGATGAACACTGAAGCTTTCTTT.

This CDR3 reads CASSLTAGTYNEQFF. CDR3 nucleotide sequence: TGTGCCAGCAGCCTCACGGCGGGAACCTACAATGAGCAGTTCTTC. V is TRBV7-3 and J is TRBJ2-1; possible D gene TRBD2, 6 bases. The CDR3 covers 15 residues. Germline CDR1 is SGHTA and CDR2 is FQGTGA. Between the trimmed V and J ends, which lost 5 bases and 2 bases, there was a span of 13 bases.

The chain has TRBV30 and TRBJ1-2, with D possibly TRBD1 on 6 matching bases. The V end was cut by 0 bases, the J end by 4 bases, with 12 bases between. CDR1 and CDR2 from the germline V gene are GTSNPN and SVGIG (reference sequence). This CDR3 region has 14 residues. The CDR3, as DNA: TGTGCCTGGAGTGTAGCAGGGGCCCCCTATGGCTACACCTTC. This translates into CAWSVAGAPYGYTF.

The chain employs TRBV18 and TRBJ2-1, with 8 positions matching TRBD1. The CDR3 has 17 residues. CDR1 is KGHSH and CDR2 is LQKENI in the germline V gene. V was pared by 3 bases and J by 1 base, with 8 bases of the junction left unmatched. The CDR3 DNA sequence: TGTGCCAGCTCACCGCCCCAGGGGGCAATTTCCTACAATGAGCAGTTCTTC. The encoded protein is CASSPPQGAISYNEQFF.

This rearrangement joins TRBV2 to TRBJ2-3, with 8 positions matching TRBD2. Unmatched junction bases numbered 2, after V lost 1 base and J lost 2 bases. CDR3 length: 15 amino acids. Germline values: CDR1 SNHLY, CDR2 FYNNEI. The CDR3 DNA sequence: TGTGCCAGCAGTGAAGAGCGGGGGCTCACAGATACGCAGTATTTT. Protein: CASSEERGLTDTQYF.

The genes are TRBV2 and TRBJ2-7; perhaps TRBD1 as D (5 bases). The V end lost 1 base, the J end lost 0 bases, and 10 bases lay between the germline ends. Germline CDR1 and CDR2: SNHLY and FYNNEI. The CDR3 sequence is 15 residues long. The DNA for the CDR3 is TGTGCCAGCAGTGAAGTGGTGACAGCCTCCTACGAGCAGTACTTC. It encodes CASSEVVTASYEQYF.

CDR3 in amino acids: CASSPTTGRVYEQYF. CDR3 nucleotide sequence: TGTGCCAGCAGCCCGACAACAGGGCGGGTTTACGAGCAGTACTTC. The genes are TRBV5-5 and TRBJ2-7; D may be TRBD1 (6 bases). CDR3 length: 15 amino acids. The germline CDR1 and CDR2 sequences are SGHKS and YYEKEE (reference sequence). V lost 4 bases, J lost 4 bases, and 18 bases lay in between.

This chain connects TRBV6-5 to TRBJ2-7; TRBD1 matches at 9 bases. V lost 6 bases, J lost 7 bases, and 7 bases stayed unmatched. The V gene's germline CDR1 is MNHEY and CDR2 SVGAGI. This CDR3 has 13 residues. CDR3 loop: CASSRDRVGEQYF. The CDR3 DNA is TGTGCCAGCAGCCGGGACAGGGTGGGTGAGCAGTACTTC.

This clone was counted a few times. The V and J genes are TRBV24-1 and TRBJ1-1, with D hard to call. V lost 4 bases and J 1 base, leaving 6 bases between the germline ends. The CDR3 covers 13 residues. CDR1 is KGHDR and CDR2 is SFDVKD in the germline V gene. CDR3 residues: CATSDASNTEAFF. The CDR3 DNA reads TGTGCCACCAGTGACGCATCGAACACTGAAGCTTTCTTT.

This clone was recorded only once. The CDR3: CASSEDGTGLYGYTF. The CDR3 coding sequence is TGTGCCAGCAGTGAGGACGGGACAGGCCTCTATGGCTACACCTTC. The chain is built from TRBV6-4 and TRBJ1-2, with 8 bases matching TRBD1. V shed 3 bases and J 4 bases; nucleotides not matched to a gene: 7. Per germline, CDR1 MRHNA and CDR2 SNTAGT. This CDR3 has 15 amino acids.

The chain combines TRBV10-3 with TRBJ2-3; tentative D call: TRBD2 (5 bases). The CDR3 extends over 11 amino acids. V lost 8 bases to trimming and J lost 4 bases, with 7 bases between them. CDR1 is ENHRY, CDR2 SYGVKD, per germline. CDR3 sequence: CAIRSADTQYF. DNA of the CDR3: TGTGCCATCCGTAGCGCAGATACGCAGTATTTT.

As DNA, the CDR3 is TGTGCCAGCAGTTACGGGTTAAACAGGGGTTACGAGCAGTACTTC. Protein sequence: CASSYGLNRGYEQYF. The V gene is TRBV6-6, the J gene TRBJ2-7; 7 bases agree with TRBD1. Trimming removed 2 bases from V and 4 bases from J; junction bases left unmatched: 8. CDR1 and CDR2 from the germline V gene are MNHNY and SVGAGI (reference sequence). This CDR3 has 15 amino acids.

The rearrangement uses TRBV4-3 and TRBJ2-2, with D perhaps matching TRBD1 (5 bases). The CDR3 consists of 17 residues. The germline V gene encodes CDR1 LGHNA and CDR2 YSLEER. V shed 1 base and J shed 6 bases, with 18 bases lying between them. The CDR3 here is CASSQVLGQAVAGELFF. CDR3 DNA sequence: TGCGCCAGCAGCCAAGTCCTGGGGCAGGCCGTCGCCGGGGAGCTGTTTTTT.

The V call is TRBV29-1, the J call TRBJ2-2, with D possibly TRBD2 on 5 matching bases. The CDR3 covers 14 residues. Per the germline V gene, CDR1 is SQVTM and CDR2 is ANQGSEA. V shed 5 bases and J shed 0 bases, with 10 bases lying between them. This CDR3 is CSVNEGSNTGELFF. CDR3 bases: TGCAGCGTTAATGAGGGATCGAACACCGGGGAGCTGTTTTTT.

The V call is TRBV3-1 (or the pseudogene TRBV3-2), the J call TRBJ1-2; D call uncertain. V was pared by 4 bases and J by 5 bases, with 17 bases between. The CDR3 is 15 amino acids. Germline V lookup: CDR1 LGHDT, CDR2 YNNKEL (reference sequence). DNA for the CDR3: TGTGCCAGCAGCCGCCGGTTGACAAGTCCTTATGGCTACACCTTC. It specifies CASSRRLTSPYGYTF.

The J gene is TRBJ2-2, the V gene TRBV5-1; D may be TRBD2 (6 bases). Germline-derived CDR1 and CDR2 are SGHRS and YFSETQ. V was pared by 1 base and J by 0 bases, with 7 bases between. The CDR3 has 15 amino acids. The CDR3 loop reads CASSLRESNTGELFF. In nucleotides, the CDR3 is TGCGCCAGCAGCTTGCGGGAGTCGAACACCGGGGAGCTGTTTTTT.